Listed below are T cell receptor beta chains from one sample, sequenced in a study of CD8+ T cells in alopecia areata. The method was immunoSEQ multiplex PCR; TCRdb's version includes in-frame clones alone and lacks a portion of them. The table lists about 180,000 clones, about 63% of them singletons. Sequenced here: CD4+ T cells sorted from blood, sampled at week 0. These receptors originate from a human donor with alopecia areata. CDR3s include the opening cysteine and the closing phenylalanine or tryptophan. D genes are given only for firm matches. Clone size is shown for a subset of rows, as once, few, many or a class of expanded clone.

clone_size j_call v_call d_call cdr3_nt cdr3_aa
few TRBJ2-5 TRBV7-2 . TGTGCCAGCAGCTTATATACCCAACGACAAGAGACCCAGTACTTC CASSLYTQRQETQYF
. TRBJ2-2 TRBV30 . TGTGCGGGGATTCCGGGACGGTGGAACACCGGGGAGCTGTTTTTT CAGIPGRWNTGELFF
. TRBJ2-7 TRBV11-3 . TGTGCCAGCAGCTTAAGTCACGGGATGACCTACGAGCAGTACTTC CASSLSHGMTYEQYF
few TRBJ1-2 TRBV4-3 . TGCGCCAGCAGCCAAGGAGAATACGACAGGGGCTACACCTTC CASSQGEYDRGYTF
. TRBJ2-7 TRBV30 TRBD2 TGTGCCTGGAGTGTACCTAGCGGGGGGGCCTACGAGCAGTACTTC CAWSVPSGGAYEQYF
. TRBJ1-1 TRBV27 . TGTGCCAGCAGTTTATCGGGTTCCGTGGGTACTGAAGCTTTCTTT CASSLSGSVGTEAFF
few TRBJ1-5 TRBV7-9 . TGTGCCAGCAGCTCGTGGCAGCCCCAGCATTTT CASSSWQPQHF
. TRBJ1-1 TRBV29-1 . TGCAGCGTTTCCCGAAGCACTGAAGCTTTCTTT CSVSRSTEAFF
. TRBJ2-7 TRBV5-4 . TGTGCCAGCAGCTTGGCCGACGGACCCTACGAGCAGTACTTC CASSLADGPYEQYF
once TRBJ1-1 TRBV29-1 . TGCAGCGTTGCTTGGACAGAAAACACTGAAGCTTTCTTT CSVAWTENTEAFF
. TRBJ1-2 TRBV30 . TGTGCCTGGAGTGTACTCCCATACTATGGCTACACCTTC CAWSVLPYYGYTF
. TRBJ1-5 TRBV12-5 . TGTGCTAGTGGTTTGACAGGCTATCAGCCCCAGCATTTT CASGLTGYQPQHF
. TRBJ2-5 TRBV5-6 . TGTGCCAGCAGCCAAGGGGAGACCCAGTACTTC CASSQGETQYF
. TRBJ1-1 TRBV2 . TGTGCCAGCAGTGAAGTAGCAGAGATCATGAACACTGAAGCTTTCTTT CASSEVAEIMNTEAFF
once TRBJ2-3 TRBV25-1 TRBD2 TGTGCCAGCAGTACTCCGGGACTAGCAGGGGATACGCAGTATTTT CASSTPGLAGDTQYF
. TRBJ2-7 TRBV5-6 TRBD1 TGTGCCAGCAGCTATCGAGGGACAGGTACCTACGAGCAGTACTTC CASSYRGTGTYEQYF
few TRBJ1-5 TRBV2 TRBD1 TGTGCCAGCAGTCGGGACAGGGGGGAGTATCAGCCCCAGCATTTT CASSRDRGEYQPQHF
. TRBJ1-4 TRBV13 . TGTGCCAGCAGCTTGGGCAGAGTGGATGAAAAACTGTTTTTT CASSLGRVDEKLFF
. TRBJ2-7 TRBV5-6 . TGTGCCAGCAGCTTGCAGGACCGGCAGTACTTC CASSLQDRQYF
. TRBJ1-1 TRBV29-1 . TGCAGCGTTGATATCGGTTCCATGGTAGGGACTGAAGCTTTCTTT CSVDIGSMVGTEAFF
few TRBJ2-3 TRBV29-1 . TGCAGCGTTGACAGGGGGGAGACAGATACGCAGTATTTT CSVDRGETDTQYF
. TRBJ1-1 TRBV5-6 TRBD1 TGTGCCAGCAGCTTGGGGCAGGGGGCTTTCGTAACTTTCTTT CASSLGQGAFVTFF
. TRBJ2-2 TRBV6-5 . TGTGCCAGCAGTTATCTTGCCGGGGAGCTGTTTTTT CASSYLAGELFF
many TRBJ2-2 TRBV7-3 . TGTGCCAGCGCAAGGGCAGACACCGGGGAGCTGTTTTTT CASARADTGELFF
few TRBJ2-6 TRBV18 . TGTGCCAGCTCACCGGGGGCCAACGTCCTGACTTTC CASSPGANVLTF
. TRBJ2-1 TRBV9 . TGTGCCAGCAGCGTAGGGCCGTCGGGCAATGAGCAGTTCTTC CASSVGPSGNEQFF
. TRBJ2-5 TRBV30 . TGTGCCTGGAGTGCAACAGAGACCCAGTACTTC CAWSATETQYF